Listed here are 29 T cell receptor beta chains from one sample, sequenced in a study of T and B cells in COVID-19 patients. Each TRB amplification used about 250-550 ng of genomic DNA from blood. Multiplex PCR with BIOMED2 TRB-A/B primer pools amplified TRB rearrangements. Each CDR3 protein is one row after TCRdb ran MiXCR on the multiplex PCR reads. The sample holds roughly 1,200 distinct CDR3 sequences, about 29% seen once. Sample: blood. These receptors all come from a human donor with active COVID-19.

By share, this clonotype ranks as medium-sized (0.01 to 0.1%). This chain links TRBV6-1 with TRBJ1-5; D unresolved. This CDR3 has 15 amino acids. The V end lost 0 bases, the J end lost 6 bases, and 12 bases lay between the germline ends. In germline, CDR1 is MNHNS, CDR2 SASEGT. The CDR3, as DNA: TGTGCCAGCAGTGAAGCGCATGGTGCGGCTCAGCCCCAGCATTTT. Translating it yields CASSEAHGAAQPQHF.

This chain links TRBV19 with TRBJ2-2; TRBD2 agrees at 9 bases. This CDR3 is built from 17 residues. Germline CDR1 LNHDA, CDR2 SQIVND (reference sequence). The ends lost 0 bases at V and 8 bases at J; junction bases unmatched: 10. CDR3 DNA: TGTGCCAGTAGTATAGAGAGTAGCGGGGGAAGGGTAGGGGAGCTGTTTTTT. It is translated as CASSIESSGGRVGELFF.

The chain carries TRBV18 and TRBJ2-3, with 13 bases fitting TRBD2. The V gene's germline CDR1 is KGHSH and CDR2 LQKENI. The V segment lost 8 bases and the J segment 3 bases; nucleotides outside the gene matches: 8. The CDR3 is 16 residues long. In DNA, the CDR3 is TGTGCCAGCACCCCTACTAGCGGGAGGGCAACAGATACGCAGTATTTT. Protein sequence: CASTPTSGRATDTQYF.

This chain links TRBV6-2 or TRBV6-3 with TRBJ1-6; D perhaps matches TRBD1 (6 bases). The CDR3 spans 14 residues. Between the trimmed V and J ends, which lost 2 bases and 10 bases, there was a span of 12 bases. The germline gives CDR1 MNHEY, CDR2 SVGEGT. CDR3 coding DNA: TGTGCCAGCAGTTACAGAACAGGGAACTCACCCCTCCACTTT. Protein product: CASSYRTGNSPLHF.

Judged by abundance, this clonotype is large. V and J are TRBV12-3 or TRBV12-4 and TRBJ2-7; D unresolved. The CDR3 totals 14 residues. V was shortened by 4 bases and J by 2 bases, with 12 bases between the two germline ends. The CDR3 nucleotides are TGTGCCAGCAGTTATACGGCAGGAACCTACGAGCAGTACTTC. As protein: CASSYTAGTYEQYF.

This clonotype is termed medium-sized (0.01 to 0.1%). The genes are TRBV6-1 and TRBJ2-7; D remains ambiguous. Germline assignment: CDR1 MNHNS and CDR2 SASEGT. V was shortened by 0 bases and J by 4 bases, with 10 bases between the two germline ends. The CDR3 totals 14 residues. The CDR3 spells CASSEALGGYEQYF. Written as DNA, the CDR3 is TGTGCCAGCAGTGAAGCTCTAGGTGGATACGAGCAGTACTTC.

This clonotype is medium-sized. The genes are TRBV5-5 and TRBJ2-3; 8 bases align to TRBD1. The length of the CDR3 is 14 residues. Looked up from germline, CDR1 is SGHKS and CDR2 is YYEKEE (reference sequence). V gave up 3 bases and J gave up 4 bases; unmatched junction bases: 4. CDR3 in amino acids: CASSSRTGPDTQYF. For the CDR3, the DNA is TGTGCCAGCAGCTCAAGGACAGGGCCAGATACGCAGTATTTT.

By sample share, this clonotype is large. V and J are TRBV29-1 and TRBJ2-1, with TRBD2 matching 11 bases. CDR1 and CDR2 (germline): SQVTM, ANQGSEA. This CDR3 spans 13 amino acids. The trim removed 7 bases at V and 8 bases at J, leaving 7 bases unmatched. CDR3 DNA: TGCAGCGGCACGGGACTAGCGGTCTATGAGCAGTTCTTC. Translating gives CSGTGLAVYEQFF.

This clonotype was picked up a small number of times. The chain couples TRBV11-2 to TRBJ1-3; D might be TRBD1 (5 bases). This CDR3 contains 16 residues. Trimming shortened V by 5 bases and J by 1 base, and 15 bases separated the two germline ends. The V gene's germline CDR1 is SGHAT and CDR2 FQNNGV. CDR3 amino acids: CASSPRDGGSGNTIYF. The CDR3 DNA sequence: TGTGCCAGCAGCCCTAGAGACGGGGGTTCTGGAAACACCATATATTTT.

This clonotype was counted between two and nine times. The chain carries TRBV28 and TRBJ2-7; 13 positions agree with TRBD2. This CDR3 has 13 amino acids. V gave up 6 bases and J gave up 10 bases; unmatched junction bases: 6. Germline values: CDR1 MDHEN, CDR2 SYDVKM. The CDR3 loop is CASRPGLAGLQYF. The DNA for the CDR3 is TGTGCCAGCAGGCCGGGACTAGCGGGACTCCAGTACTTC.

This chain uses TRBV12-3 or TRBV12-4 with TRBJ2-7; TRBD2 matches 15 bases. The CDR3 is 17 amino acids. V lost 3 bases to trimming and J lost 2 bases; unmatched junction nucleotides: 5. DNA of the CDR3: TGTGCCAGCAGTTTGGGGACTAGCGGGGGGCTGACCTACGAGCAGTACTTC. It yields the protein CASSLGTSGGLTYEQYF.

In its sample, this clonotype was seen a few times. The V and J genes are TRBV5-5 and TRBJ2-2; 8 nucleotides agree with TRBD2. Trimming took 3 bases from V and 4 from J; bases not matched to a gene: 8. This CDR3 is built from 16 residues. Germline-derived CDR1 and CDR2 are SGHKS and YYEKEE (reference sequence). CDR3 in amino acids: CASSWPGGPGTGELFF. The CDR3, as DNA: TGTGCCAGCAGCTGGCCGGGAGGGCCTGGCACCGGGGAGCTGTTTTTT. Full variable domain (outside the CDR3, taken from reference TRBV5-5 and TRBJ2-2): DAGVTQSPTHLIKTRGQQVTLRCSPISGHKSVSWYQQVLGQGPQFIFQYYEKEERGRGNFPDRFSARQFPNYSSELNVNALLLGDSALYLCASSWPGGPGTGELFFGEGSRLTVL.

The chain couples TRBV4-2 to TRBJ2-1; 9 bases agree with TRBD1. CDR1 is LGHNA and CDR2 is YNFKEQ in the germline V gene. Trimming took 3 bases from V and 8 from J; bases not matched to a gene: 29. The CDR3 covers 22 residues. CDR3 amino acids: CASSQDPFRDRVICGFYDEQFF. The CDR3 DNA sequence: TGTGCCAGCAGCCAGGATCCCTTCCGGGACAGGGTGATTTGCGGCTTTTATGATGAGCAGTTCTTC.

By share, this clonotype ranks as medium-sized. V is TRBV6-1 and J is TRBJ1-4; D perhaps matches TRBD1 (6 bases). Germline V gene data show CDR1 as MNHNS and CDR2 as SASEGT. The CDR3 covers 16 residues. V lost 4 bases and J lost 4, with 16 bases in between. In DNA form, the CDR3 reads TGTGCCAGCAGTGTCCCTGGGGGGGCTTATAATGAAAAACTGTTTTTT. As protein: CASSVPGGAYNEKLFF.

This clonotype is medium-sized in the sample. The chain combines TRBV6-4 with TRBJ2-3, with D perhaps assigned TRBD1 or TRBD2 (5 bases each). This CDR3 is built from 15 residues. Germline V gene lookup returns CDR1 MRHNA and CDR2 SNTAGT. Deletions cut 1 base from V and 3 bases from J, with 11 bases between. Here the CDR3 reads CASSDLGDETDTQYF. For the CDR3, the DNA is TGTGCCAGCAGTGACTTAGGGGACGAGACAGATACGCAGTATTTT.

The J gene is TRBJ1-3, the V gene TRBV6-1, with TRBD1 matching 7 bases. Unmatched junction bases numbered 3, after V lost 7 bases and J lost 0 bases. In germline, CDR1 is MNHNS, CDR2 SASEGT. There are 14 residues in the CDR3. Here the CDR3 DNA reads TGTGCCAGCACTACAGGGGCCTCTGGAAACACCATATATTTT. The encoded protein is CASTTGASGNTIYF.

The CDR3, as DNA: TGTGTCAGAAGCTTCGGACAGATCATTGAACCCAAGGATGAAGATACGCAGTATTTT. It encodes CVRSFGQIIEPKDEDTQYF. The rearrangement joins TRBV7-9 to TRBJ2-3, with D maybe TRBD1 (6 bases). The CDR3 sequence is 19 residues long. The germline CDR1 and CDR2 sequences are SEHNR and FQNEAQ (reference sequence).

This clonotype is large (0.1 to 1%). The chain couples TRBV29-1 to TRBJ2-7; 7 positions match TRBD2. J lost 6 bases, V lost 4 bases, and 9 bases had no gene match. The CDR3 length is 13 residues. Germline V gives CDR1 SQVTM, CDR2 ANQGSEA. CDR3 region: CSVASGTKSEQYF. In DNA, the CDR3 is TGCAGCGTTGCCTCCGGGACTAAGAGCGAGCAGTACTTC.

Sample share makes this clonotype medium-sized. The chain carries TRBV5-4 and TRBJ1-1; D gene ambiguous. The CDR3 contains 15 residues. V was clipped by 3 bases and J by 4 bases, with 16 bases between them. Germline V gives CDR1 SGHNT, CDR2 YYREEE (reference sequence). CDR3 region: CASSYRALKGTEAFF. In DNA, the CDR3 is TGTGCCAGCAGCTACCGGGCCCTAAAGGGCACTGAAGCTTTCTTT.

Judged by abundance, this clonotype is medium-sized. The rearrangement uses TRBV20-1 and TRBJ2-7; TRBD2 matches 9 bases. The CDR3 spans 13 residues. Germline values: CDR1 DFQATT, CDR2 SNEGSKA (reference sequence). Trimming at V came to 5 bases and at J to 4 bases, leaving 6 bases not matched to a gene. As DNA, the CDR3 is TGCAGTGCTCCGTTGCGGGGGGGATACGAGCAGTACTTC. Its translation: CSAPLRGGYEQYF.

The chain is built from TRBV2 and TRBJ1-4, with D perhaps TRBD1 (5 bases). Germline V gene data show CDR1 as SNHLY and CDR2 as FYNNEI. This CDR3 is 15 amino acids long. Trimming took 4 bases from V and 5 from J, leaving 14 bases between them. In DNA, the CDR3 is TGTGCCAGCAGTGTAGACGGGACGGCCAATGAAAAACTGTTTTTT. Its translation: CASSVDGTANEKLFF. Variable domain in full (rest from reference TRBV2 and TRBJ1-4): EPEVTQTPSHQVTQMGQEVILRCVPISNHLYFYWYRQILGQKVEFLVSFYNNEISEKSEIFDDQFSVERPDGSNFTLKIRSTKLEDSAMYFCASSVDGTANEKLFFGSGTQLSVL.

The table lists this clonotype with a few counts. V gene TRBV27 combines with J gene TRBJ1-1; the D gene is possibly TRBD1 (5 bases). Germline loops: CDR1 MNHEY, CDR2 SMNVEV (reference sequence). This CDR3 is 14 amino acids long. Trimming removed 0 bases from V and 4 bases from J, with 9 bases in between. CDR3 sequence reads: CASSLSGTSTEAFF. CDR3 in DNA: TGTGCCAGCAGTTTATCGGGGACTAGCACTGAAGCTTTCTTT.

By sample share, this clonotype is medium-sized. The chain couples TRBV5-6 to TRBJ2-1, with 15 bases lining up with TRBD2. Trimming cost V 4 bases and J 7 bases; bases outside gene matches: 3. The germline V gene encodes CDR1 SGHDT and CDR2 YYEEEE. CDR3 length: 15 amino acids. The CDR3 spells CASSPGLAGGNEQFF. The CDR3 nucleotides read TGTGCCAGCAGCCCGGGACTAGCGGGGGGAAATGAGCAGTTCTTC.

This clonotype is medium-sized by share. The chain combines TRBV13 with TRBJ2-1, with a tentative D call TRBD2 (7 bases). The CDR3 is 17 residues long. From germline, CDR1 is PRHDT and CDR2 FYEKMQ (reference sequence). Trimming stripped 5 bases from V and 4 bases from J, with 21 bases between. The CDR3 sequence: CASSLEGGGSGYNEQFF. The DNA for the CDR3 is TGTGCCAGCAGCCTGGAGGGGGGGGGCTCCGGATACAATGAGCAGTTCTTC.

This clonotype is large within its sample. The chain links TRBV15 to TRBJ1-3; tentative D call: TRBD1 (6 bases). In germline, CDR1 is LNHNV, CDR2 YYDKDF (reference sequence). The V end lost 3 bases, the J end lost 2 bases, and 14 bases lay between the germline ends. This CDR3 contains 16 residues. CDR3 sequence reads: CATSRGGTMAGNTIYF. In nucleotides, the CDR3 is TGTGCCACCAGCAGGGGTGGGACAATGGCTGGAAACACCATATATTTT.

This clonotype is large (0.1 to 1%) by share. The chain joins TRBV29-1 to TRBJ2-4; no clear D gene. Germline lookup yields CDR1 SQVTM and CDR2 ANQGSEA. V lost 2 bases to trimming and J lost 9 bases, with 14 bases between them. The CDR3 is 13 residues long. In DNA form, the CDR3 reads TGCAGCGTTGAATCGGCGACATCAAGCATTCAGTACTTC. It specifies CSVESATSSIQYF.

By share, this clonotype ranks as medium-sized (0.01 to 0.1%). This CDR3 is CAISPGSPQFF. CDR3 nucleotide sequence: TGTGCCATCAGCCCGGGGTCACCGCAGTTCTTC. The gene calls are TRBV10-3 and TRBJ2-1; a possible D gene is TRBD2 (5 bases). This CDR3 has 11 residues. Germline CDR1 ENHRY, CDR2 SYGVKD. V was cut by 6 bases and J by 12 bases, with 12 bases left in between.

By share of the sample, this clonotype is medium-sized (0.01 to 0.1%). V usage is TRBV6-1 and J usage is TRBJ1-2; no clear D gene. The V end was cut by 4 bases, the J end by 2 bases, with 8 bases between. The CDR3 is made up of 13 amino acids. Germline V gene sequence: CDR1 MNHNS, CDR2 SASEGT. The DNA for the CDR3 is TGTGCCAGCAGTGTATCGTGGAACTATGGCTACACCTTC. Translation: CASSVSWNYGYTF.

This clonotype appeared a few times. This rearrangement joins TRBV7-9 to TRBJ2-1; D is ambiguous. The CDR3 is 10 amino acids. V lost 8 bases and J 9 bases, leaving 8 bases between the germline ends. The germline V gene encodes CDR1 SEHNR and CDR2 FQNEAQ (reference sequence). The CDR3 bases are TGTGCCAGCGCTTGGGGTGAGCAGTTCTTC. This encodes CASAWGEQFF.